These 29 T cell receptor beta chains were all obtained from the same sample, sequenced in a study of OX40 agonist ivuxolimab in advanced cancers. Assay: immunoSEQ multiplex PCR; the TCRdb copy retains only in-frame clones and omits some. In the table there are about 21,000 clones, under 85% of which are singletons. This material consisted of CD4+ or CD8+ T cells sorted from blood, taken in a trial of the OX40 agonist ivuxolimab. These receptors all come from an adult with an advanced solid tumor such as melanoma, head and neck, liver or kidney cancer.

The chain recombines TRBV7-9 with TRBJ2-5; 15 nucleotides match TRBD2. Germline V gene sequence: CDR1 SEHNR, CDR2 FQNEAQ (reference sequence). Trimming cost V 3 bases and J 3 bases; bases outside gene matches: 2. The CDR3 runs 16 residues. CDR3: CASSFGLAGGKETQYF. The CDR3 DNA reads as TGTGCCAGCAGCTTCGGACTAGCGGGGGGGAAAGAGACCCAGTACTTC.

The rearrangement uses TRBV5-1 and TRBJ2-3; D not certain. The CDR3 spans 13 residues. The germline V and J ends were trimmed by 3 bases and 2 bases, with 7 bases remaining between them. CDR1 and CDR2 (germline): SGHRS, YFSETQ. CDR3 residues: CASSYADTDTQYF. The CDR3 nucleotides read TGCGCCAGCAGCTACGCGGACACAGATACGCAGTATTTT. The entire variable domain, with the rest obtained from reference TRBV5-1 and TRBJ2-3, is as follows: KAGVTQTPRYLIKTRGQQVTLSCSPISGHRSVSWYQQTPGQGLQFLFEYFSETQRNKGNFPGRFSGRQFSNSRSEMNVSTLELGDSALYLCASSYADTDTQYFGPGTRLTVL.

The rearrangement joins TRBV28 to TRBJ1-1; TRBD1 is a possible D gene (5 bases). Per the germline V gene, CDR1 is MDHEN and CDR2 is SYDVKM. With 3 bases removed from V and 4 bases from J, the gap between germline ends came to 12 bases. This CDR3 has 14 amino acids. CDR3 DNA sequence: TGTGCCAGCAGTTTTCTGGGGACGGGCACTGAAGCTTTCTTT. Residues: CASSFLGTGTEAFF.

The chain links TRBV6-5 to TRBJ1-2; unclear D gene. The length of the CDR3 is 14 residues. The ends were cut back, 8 bases at V and 0 bases at J, with 13 bases in the middle. The V gene's germline CDR1 is MNHEY and CDR2 SVGAGI. This CDR3 reads CASGLISPNYGYTF. CDR3 nucleotides: TGTGCCAGCGGATTAATATCACCTAACTATGGCTACACCTTC.

This clone was seen more than once but under ten times. The genes are TRBV11-2 and TRBJ1-4; 10 nucleotides match TRBD1. V shed 3 bases, J shed 6 bases, and the junction held 7 bases outside the gene matches. Germline CDR1 reads SGHAT; CDR2 reads FQNNGV. This CDR3 comprises 16 residues. The CDR3 DNA reads as TGTGCCAGCAGCTTGGGGACAGGGGTTGGTGATGAAAAACTGTTTTTT. Its translation is CASSLGTGVGDEKLFF.

The rearrangement joins TRBV19 to TRBJ2-3, with TRBD1 matching over 9 bases. Germline V gives CDR1 LNHDA, CDR2 SQIVND (reference sequence). V trimming: 5 bases; J trimming: 4 bases; junction bases outside the gene matches: 13. The CDR3 has 17 residues. CDR3: CASSSDRDRVGADTQYF. DNA of the CDR3: TGTGCCAGTAGTTCAGACCGGGACAGGGTGGGGGCAGATACGCAGTATTTT. Looking up the rest from reference TRBV19 and TRBJ2-3 gives the full variable domain: DGGITQSPKYLFRKEGQNVTLSCEQNLNHDAMYWYRQDPGQGLRLIYYSQIVNDFQKGDIAEGYSVSREKKESFPLTVTSAQKNPTAFYLCASSSDRDRVGADTQYFGPGTRLTVL.

In DNA, the CDR3 is TGTGCCAGCAGTCTAGGTAGTAGCGGTTACAATGAGCAGTTCTTC. Its protein is CASSLGSSGYNEQFF. This chain connects TRBV6-5 to TRBJ2-1; maybe TRBD2 (6 bases). Germline V gives CDR1 MNHEY, CDR2 SVGAGI. The CDR3 consists of 15 residues. Trimming pared 5 bases from V and 4 bases from J, leaving 15 bases between.

The chain uses TRBV5-1 and TRBJ1-5; D ambiguous. The germline gives CDR1 SGHRS, CDR2 YFSETQ. The ends were cut back, 8 bases at V and 8 bases at J, with 17 bases in the middle. This CDR3 comprises 13 residues. The CDR3, as DNA: TGCGCCAGGCGTCGGGCACTCATAGAGCCCCAGCATTTT. It translates to CARRRALIEPQHF.

The table lists this clone with a count of one. Other DNA sequences in this specimen translate into the identical CDR3. This chain joins TRBV27 and TRBJ2-1; possible D gene TRBD2, 6 bases. This CDR3 is 18 amino acids long. With 2 bases removed from V and 0 bases from J, the gap between germline ends came to 17 bases. Germline V gene sequence: CDR1 MNHEY, CDR2 SMNVEV (reference sequence). The DNA of the CDR3 is TGTGCCAGCAGTTTAGGAGGGGTCCGAGACCCCTCCTACAATGAGCAGTTCTTC. Protein product: CASSLGGVRDPSYNEQFF.

The V call is TRBV27, the J call TRBJ2-3; D unresolved. The length of the CDR3 is 15 residues. Trimming shortened V by 4 bases and J by 0 bases, and 11 bases separated the two germline ends. CDR1 is MNHEY and CDR2 is SMNVEV in the germline V gene (reference sequence). The CDR3 loop is CASSSYSSSTDTQYF. Written as DNA, the CDR3 is TGTGCCAGCAGTTCATACAGTTCCAGCACAGATACGCAGTATTTT.

The chain is built from TRBV4-1 and TRBJ2-1; 8 bases line up with TRBD1. There are 13 residues in the CDR3. Germline V gene data show CDR1 as MGHRA and CDR2 as YSYEKL. This CDR3 reads CAVAGTGYNEQFF. CDR3 nucleotide sequence: TGCGCAGTAGCTGGGACAGGATACAATGAGCAGTTCTTC.

This sequence joins TRBV7-6 and TRBJ2-5; 7 positions match TRBD2. V lost 4 bases to trimming and J lost 4 bases; unmatched junction nucleotides: 9. The CDR3 has 15 amino acids. From germline, CDR1 is SGHVS and CDR2 FNYEAQ. Here the CDR3 reads CASSSRSAGVETQYF. DNA of the CDR3: TGTGCCAGCAGCTCCCGGAGTGCGGGGGTAGAGACCCAGTACTTC.

A few counts support this clone. This chain links TRBV7-9 with TRBJ2-1; D is ambiguous. The V end lost 4 bases, the J end lost 6 bases, and 16 bases lay between the germline ends. This CDR3 has 15 amino acids. CDR1 and CDR2 (germline): SEHNR, FQNEAQ (reference sequence). The CDR3 DNA reads as TGTGCCAGCAGCTCATACCAGACCCCTGGCAATGAGCAGTTCTTC. Translation: CASSSYQTPGNEQFF.

This clone is judged medium-sized. The rearrangement joins TRBV27 to TRBJ2-7, with D perhaps assigned TRBD1 or TRBD2 (6 bases each). Per germline, CDR1 MNHEY and CDR2 SMNVEV (reference sequence). This CDR3 region has 15 residues. The V end lost 2 bases, the J end lost 1 base, and 12 bases lay between the germline ends. CDR3 in amino acids: CASSLEQGGSYEQYF. In DNA form, the CDR3 reads TGTGCCAGCAGTTTAGAACAGGGAGGATCCTACGAGCAGTACTTC.

CDR3 coding DNA: TGTGCCAGCAGCAAAGCAGCCTGGACTAGCGAGAGGAATGAGCAGTTCTTC. Translating it yields CASSKAAWTSERNEQFF. The chain is built from TRBV21-1 and TRBJ2-1; TRBD2 was called by the table and not checked on the DNA. TRBV21-1 is a pseudogene segment. The length of the CDR3 is 17 residues.

The chain employs TRBV7-9 and TRBJ2-3; D perhaps matches TRBD1 (7 bases). V was cut by 8 bases and J by 8 bases, with 14 bases left in between. CDR3 length equals 12 residues. The germline gives CDR1 SEHNR, CDR2 FQNEAQ (reference sequence). CDR3 nucleotides: TGTGCCAGCCATGGAGGGGGCGGTACGCAGTATTTT. Translated, it gives CASHGGGGTQYF.

The V gene is TRBV9, the J gene TRBJ2-7; no reliable D call. The germline V gene has CDR1 SGDLS and CDR2 YYNGEE. V dropped 2 bases and J dropped 2 bases, with 11 bases sitting between them. This CDR3 has 14 residues. The CDR3 coding sequence is TGTGCCAGCAGCGTCGGCGACTTCCCCTACGAGCAGTACTTC. Its translation is CASSVGDFPYEQYF.

The genes are TRBV10-1 and TRBJ2-3; no clear D gene. The CDR3 consists of 15 residues. V lost 3 bases and J lost 1, with 11 bases in between. Germline CDR1 is WNHNN and CDR2 is SYGVQD (reference sequence). DNA of the CDR3: TGCGCCAGCAGTGACCCGTCTGTGGGCACAGATACGCAGTATTTT. Translation: CASSDPSVGTDTQYF.

The chain employs TRBV7-6 and TRBJ1-5; D gene ambiguous. The CDR3 has 14 amino acids. V lost 1 base and J 3 bases, leaving 7 bases between the germline ends. Looked up from germline, CDR1 is SGHVS and CDR2 is FNYEAQ. CDR3 nucleotides: TGTGCCAGCAGCTTAGATCCCTACAATCAGCCCCAGCATTTT. The encoded protein is CASSLDPYNQPQHF.

This sequence joins TRBV12-5 and TRBJ2-7; TRBD1 is a possible D gene (5 bases). The CDR3 loop spans 13 amino acids. Deletions cut 3 bases from V and 4 bases from J, with 10 bases between. Germline loops: CDR1 LGHNT, CDR2 FRNRAP. Here the CDR3 reads CASGLGQGYEQYF. The CDR3 nucleotides read TGTGCTAGTGGTTTAGGGCAGGGTTACGAGCAGTACTTC. Looking up the rest from reference TRBV12-5 and TRBJ2-7 gives the full variable domain: DARVTQTPRHKVTEMGQEVTMRCQPILGHNTVFWYRQTMMQGLELLAYFRNRAPLDDSGMPKDRFSAEMPDATLATLKIQPSEPRDSAVYFCASGLGQGYEQYFGPGTRLTVT.

The J gene is TRBJ1-2, the V gene TRBV12-5; the match to TRBD1 covers 7 bases. The germline V gene encodes CDR1 LGHNT and CDR2 FRNRAP. Trimming cost V 0 bases and J 6 bases; bases outside gene matches: 10. The CDR3 has 16 residues. The CDR3 here is CASGLVRYRGDDGYTF. As DNA, the CDR3 is TGTGCTAGTGGTTTGGTAAGGTACAGGGGAGATGATGGCTACACCTTC.

V usage is TRBV19 and J usage is TRBJ2-7; 10 bases agree with TRBD1. CDR3 length: 14 amino acids. V was clipped by 3 bases and J by 5 bases; unmatched bases: 4. The V gene's germline CDR1 is LNHDA and CDR2 SQIVND (reference sequence). In DNA, the CDR3 is TGTGCCAGTAGTATTGGGACAGGGGTCCACGAGCAGTACTTC. It encodes CASSIGTGVHEQYF.

The CDR3 loop reads CASSPGGTEAFF. CDR3 nucleotide sequence: TGCGCCAGCAGTCCAGGTGGGACTGAAGCTTTCTTT. The rearrangement joins TRBV4-1 to TRBJ1-1; no definite D call. The length of the CDR3 is 12 residues. With 6 bases removed from V and 5 bases from J, the gap between germline ends came to 10 bases. The germline V gene has CDR1 MGHRA and CDR2 YSYEKL.

V is TRBV6-5 and J is TRBJ2-7, with D tentatively TRBD2 (6 bases). CDR1 MNHEY and CDR2 SVGAGI come from the germline V gene. The CDR3 spans 16 residues. The germline V and J ends were trimmed by 0 bases and 6 bases, with 18 bases remaining between them. The CDR3 DNA follows: TGTGCCAGCAGTTACTCAGGAGGGAACAAGTTTGGCGAGCAGTACTTC. Protein sequence: CASSYSGGNKFGEQYF.

This rearrangement joins TRBV27 to TRBJ2-7, with D maybe TRBD1 (5 bases). This CDR3 contains 14 residues. Looked up from germline, CDR1 is MNHEY and CDR2 is SMNVEV (reference sequence). The germline V and J ends were trimmed by 0 bases and 2 bases, with 8 bases remaining between them. The CDR3 bases are TGTGCCAGCAGTTTATCATCCAGGGCCTACGAGCAGTACTTC. Its translation is CASSLSSRAYEQYF.

The chain is built from TRBV7-9 and TRBJ2-2; the D is unclear. CDR3 length: 13 amino acids. The germline V gene encodes CDR1 SEHNR and CDR2 FQNEAQ (reference sequence). V was shortened by 1 base and J by 5 bases, with 5 bases between the two germline ends. CDR3 coding DNA: TGTGCCAGCAGCTTAGGGTCTACCGGGGAGCTGTTTTTT. It translates to CASSLGSTGELFF.

V gene TRBV4-1 combines with J gene TRBJ2-7; D might be TRBD1 (6 bases). This CDR3 is built from 15 residues. V lost 1 base to trimming and J lost 6 bases, with 16 bases between them. Germline V gene data show CDR1 as MGHRA and CDR2 as YSYEKL. The CDR3 sequence: CASSQGAGVRSEQYF. CDR3 in DNA: TGCGCCAGCAGCCAAGGTGCAGGGGTCCGTAGCGAGCAGTACTTC.

The CDR3 spells CASSSVGTAEKQYF. CDR3 DNA sequence: TGTGCCAGCAGCTCAGTAGGGACCGCCGAGAAGCAGTACTTC. J is TRBJ2-7 and V is TRBV7-9; either TRBD1 or TRBD2 may supply D (5 bases each). V dropped 4 bases and J dropped 8 bases, with 18 bases sitting between them. CDR3 length: 14 residues. The germline gives CDR1 SEHNR, CDR2 FQNEAQ (reference sequence).

This clone was observed a single time. This chain links TRBV4-1 with TRBJ1-2; D unclear. In germline, CDR1 is MGHRA, CDR2 YSYEKL. The V end was cut by 1 base, the J end by 1 base, with 16 bases between. The CDR3 spans 17 residues. CDR3 amino acids: CASSQVVLKGRNYGYTF. DNA for the CDR3: TGCGCCAGCAGCCAAGTCGTTCTTAAGGGTCGTAACTATGGCTACACCTTC.